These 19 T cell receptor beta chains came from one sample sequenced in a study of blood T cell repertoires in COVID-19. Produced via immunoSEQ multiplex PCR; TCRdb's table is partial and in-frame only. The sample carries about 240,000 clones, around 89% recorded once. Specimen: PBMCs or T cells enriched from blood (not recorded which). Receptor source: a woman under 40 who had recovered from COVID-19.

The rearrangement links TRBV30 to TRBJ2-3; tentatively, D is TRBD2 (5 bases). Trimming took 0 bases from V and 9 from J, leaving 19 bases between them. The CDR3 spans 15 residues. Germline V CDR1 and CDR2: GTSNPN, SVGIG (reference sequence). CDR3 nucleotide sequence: TGTGCCTGGAGTGTACCACTAGAAGGCCGCGTGACGCAGTATTTT. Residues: CAWSVPLEGRVTQYF.

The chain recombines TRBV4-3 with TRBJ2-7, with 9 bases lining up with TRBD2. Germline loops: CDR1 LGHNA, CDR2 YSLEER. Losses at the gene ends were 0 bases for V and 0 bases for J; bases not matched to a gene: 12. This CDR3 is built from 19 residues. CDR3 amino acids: CASSQDRGSGSPSSYEQYF. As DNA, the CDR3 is TGCGCCAGCAGCCAAGATCGAGGTAGCGGGAGTCCAAGCTCCTACGAGCAGTACTTC.

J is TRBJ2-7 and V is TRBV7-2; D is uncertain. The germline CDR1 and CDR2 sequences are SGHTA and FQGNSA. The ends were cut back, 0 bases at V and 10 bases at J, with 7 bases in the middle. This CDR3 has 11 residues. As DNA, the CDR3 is TGTGCCAGCAGCTTAGCCCCGAGACAGTACTTC. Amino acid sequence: CASSLAPRQYF.

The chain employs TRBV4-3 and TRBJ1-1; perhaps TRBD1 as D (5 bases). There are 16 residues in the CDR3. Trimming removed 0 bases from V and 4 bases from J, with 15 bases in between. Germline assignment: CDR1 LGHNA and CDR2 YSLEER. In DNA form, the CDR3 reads TGCGCCAGCAGCCAAGATTTAGGCAGGGTCGTCACTGAAGCTTTCTTT. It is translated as CASSQDLGRVVTEAFF.

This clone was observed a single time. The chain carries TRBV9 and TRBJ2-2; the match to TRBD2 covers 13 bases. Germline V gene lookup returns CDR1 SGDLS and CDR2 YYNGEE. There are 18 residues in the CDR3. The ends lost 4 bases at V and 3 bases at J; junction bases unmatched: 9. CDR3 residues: CASSPLLGLAGYTGELFF. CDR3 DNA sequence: TGTGCCAGCAGCCCCCTTTTGGGACTAGCGGGATACACCGGGGAGCTGTTTTTT.

CDR3 amino acids: CASSLTTSAPPWKETQYF. The CDR3 nucleotides read TGTGCCAGCAGTTTAACCACTAGCGCCCCGCCTTGGAAAGAGACCCAGTACTTC. The chain joins TRBV28 to TRBJ2-5; 7 bases match TRBD2. Germline V CDR1 and CDR2: MDHEN, SYDVKM. V trimming: 2 bases; J trimming: 3 bases; junction bases outside the gene matches: 15. This CDR3 is built from 18 residues.

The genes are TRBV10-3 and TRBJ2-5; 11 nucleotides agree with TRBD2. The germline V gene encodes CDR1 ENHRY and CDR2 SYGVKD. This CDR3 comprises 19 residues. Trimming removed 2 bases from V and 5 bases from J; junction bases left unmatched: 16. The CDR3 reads CAISEVFVGTSGRGETQYF. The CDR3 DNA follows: TGTGCCATCAGTGAGGTTTTTGTAGGGACTAGCGGTAGAGGGGAGACCCAGTACTTC.

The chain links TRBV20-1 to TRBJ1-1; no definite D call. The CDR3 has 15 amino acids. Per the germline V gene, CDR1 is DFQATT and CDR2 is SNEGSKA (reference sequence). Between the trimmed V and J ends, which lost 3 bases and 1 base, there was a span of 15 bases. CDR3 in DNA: TGCAGTGCTAGTCGGGAAAGCACACGGAACACTGAAGCTTTCTTT. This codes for CSASRESTRNTEAFF.

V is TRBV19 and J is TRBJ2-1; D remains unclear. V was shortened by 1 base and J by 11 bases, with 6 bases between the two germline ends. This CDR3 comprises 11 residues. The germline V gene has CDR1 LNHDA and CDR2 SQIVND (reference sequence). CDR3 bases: TGTGCCAGTAGTATAGGACTGAAGCAGTTCTTC. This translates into CASSIGLKQFF.

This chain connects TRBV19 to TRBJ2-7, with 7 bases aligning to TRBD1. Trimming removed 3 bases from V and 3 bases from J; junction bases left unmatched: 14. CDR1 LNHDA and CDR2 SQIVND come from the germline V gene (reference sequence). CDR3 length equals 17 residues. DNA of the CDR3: TGTGCCAGTAGTATCGGCCGTGTGACAGGGTCTATCTACGAGCAGTACTTC. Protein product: CASSIGRVTGSIYEQYF. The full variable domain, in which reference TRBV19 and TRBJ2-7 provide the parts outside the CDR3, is DGGITQSPKYLFRKEGQNVTLSCEQNLNHDAMYWYRQDPGQGLRLIYYSQIVNDFQKGDIAEGYSVSREKKESFPLTVTSAQKNPTAFYLCASSIGRVTGSIYEQYFGPGTRLTVT.

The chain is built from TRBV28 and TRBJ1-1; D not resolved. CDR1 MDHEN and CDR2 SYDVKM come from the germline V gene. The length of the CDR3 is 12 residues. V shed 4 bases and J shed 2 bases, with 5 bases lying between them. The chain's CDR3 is CASSYYNTEAFF. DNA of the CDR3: TGTGCCAGCAGTTACTATAACACTGAAGCTTTCTTT.

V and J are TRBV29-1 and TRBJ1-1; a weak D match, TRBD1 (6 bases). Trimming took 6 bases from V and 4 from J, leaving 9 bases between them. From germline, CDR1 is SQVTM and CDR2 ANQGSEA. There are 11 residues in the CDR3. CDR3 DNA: TGCAGCGTGAACAGGGCCACTGAAGCTTTCTTT. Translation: CSVNRATEAFF.

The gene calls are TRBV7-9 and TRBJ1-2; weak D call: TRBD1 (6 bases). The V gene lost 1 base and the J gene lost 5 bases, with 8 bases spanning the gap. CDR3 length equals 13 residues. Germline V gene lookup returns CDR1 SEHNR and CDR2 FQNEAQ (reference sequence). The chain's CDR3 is CASSLVQGYGYTF. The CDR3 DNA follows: TGTGCCAGCAGCTTAGTCCAGGGGTATGGCTACACCTTC.

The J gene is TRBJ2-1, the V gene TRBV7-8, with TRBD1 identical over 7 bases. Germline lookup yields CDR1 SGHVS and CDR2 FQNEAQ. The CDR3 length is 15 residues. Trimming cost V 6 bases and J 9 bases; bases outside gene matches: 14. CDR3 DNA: TGTGCCAGCAGGTTGAATTCTTTAACAGGGGCTGAGCAGTTCTTC. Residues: CASRLNSLTGAEQFF.

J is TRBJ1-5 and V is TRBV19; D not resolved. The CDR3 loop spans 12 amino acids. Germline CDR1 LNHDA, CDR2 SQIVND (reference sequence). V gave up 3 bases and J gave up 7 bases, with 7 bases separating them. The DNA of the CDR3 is TGTGCCAGTAGTATTCCGGGGCAGCCCCAGCATTTT. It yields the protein CASSIPGQPQHF.

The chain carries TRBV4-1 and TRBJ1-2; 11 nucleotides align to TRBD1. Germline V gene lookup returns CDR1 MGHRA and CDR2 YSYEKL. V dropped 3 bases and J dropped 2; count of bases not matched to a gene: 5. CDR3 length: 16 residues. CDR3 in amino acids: CASSHLDRGLNYGYTF. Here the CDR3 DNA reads TGCGCCAGCAGCCACCTGGACAGGGGGCTCAACTATGGCTACACCTTC.

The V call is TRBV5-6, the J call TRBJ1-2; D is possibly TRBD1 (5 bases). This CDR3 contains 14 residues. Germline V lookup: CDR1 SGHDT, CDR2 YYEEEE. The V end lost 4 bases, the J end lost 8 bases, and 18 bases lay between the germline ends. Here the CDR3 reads CASSPGGTGGGYTF. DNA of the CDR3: TGTGCCAGCAGCCCGGGAGGGACGGGAGGAGGCTACACCTTC.

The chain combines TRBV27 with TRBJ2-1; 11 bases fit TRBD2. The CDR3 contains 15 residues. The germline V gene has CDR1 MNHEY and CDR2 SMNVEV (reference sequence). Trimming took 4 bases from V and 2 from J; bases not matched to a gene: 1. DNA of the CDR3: TGTGCCAGCAGTTCTAGCGGGAGGACCTACAATGAGCAGTTCTTC. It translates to CASSSSGRTYNEQFF.

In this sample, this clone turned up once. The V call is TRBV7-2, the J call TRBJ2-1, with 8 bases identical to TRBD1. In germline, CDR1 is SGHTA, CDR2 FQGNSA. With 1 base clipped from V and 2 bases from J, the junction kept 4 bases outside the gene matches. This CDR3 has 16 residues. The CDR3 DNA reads TGTGCCAGCAGCTTAGGTCAGGGGGCGACCTACAATGAGCAGTTCTTC. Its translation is CASSLGQGATYNEQFF.